This T cell receptor beta chain is from a study of T cells after yellow fever vaccination (dated by TCRdb to the late 2010s). With regard to the full study: The SMART-Seq v4 Ultra Low Input RNA kit was used to prepare libraries from fractions with low cell numbers. Bulk TCR alpha and beta repertoires were sequenced longitudinally to track T-cell clones before and after primary and booster YFV17D yellow fever vaccination. The cohort comprised two healthy male donors, one aged 18 to 29 and one aged 30 to 40 years. Blood samples were taken at several timepoints before and after primary and secondary immunization, and bulk PBMC replicates and cell subsets were isolated.

With respect to this clonotype: Its antigen remains undetermined. No much larger clone exists at a distance of one base, and base qualities are not known.

Beyond this particular receptor, the publication reports: The study included only a couple of donors, which limits how far the findings can be generalized. Computational filtering was required because FACS-sorted repertoires could contain abundant contaminating clonotypes from the bulk population. A small share of clonotypes was detected in both CD4 and CD8 compartments, with the overlap likely arising from convergent recombination. Compared with the primary T-cell response, the secondary T-cell response was faster but weaker, reaching its peak on day 5 rather than on day 15. Most clones expanded after primary vaccination (about 96% of CD4 and 80% to 90% of CD8) were re-detected after the booster, suggesting that broad memory maintenance occurred.

TCR cDNA was synthesized by 5'RACE template switching, which introduced a universal primer site and unique molecular identifiers. Priming for cDNA synthesis came from both the TCR alpha and TCR beta constant segments. Libraries were amplified in two PCR steps, with sample barcodes and sequencing adapters added in the second step. Sequencing of the libraries was done on either Illumina HiSeq 2500 (2x100 bp) or NovaSeq (2x150 bp). Per the source publication's procedure: MIGEC handled demultiplexing of reads and collapsing into UMI consensus sequences, while MiXCR performed V(D)J alignment. Clonotypes responding to the vaccine were identified with edgeR on replicate PBMC samples, with the criteria of FDR below 0.01 and a log2 fold change above 5 up to day 15. Each bulk clonotype received a CD4 or CD8 identity based on whether the sequenced CD4 or CD8 repertoire contained that clonotype at higher abundance. Clones were called with MiXCR by TCRdb after fastp trimmed the public reads at Q25, and only in-frame beta chains were retained. Identical CDR3 protein sequences are pooled into one entry, listed with their most common genes and DNA. TCRdb, not the original authors, processed these V and J calls. The sample table lists 300,000 to 400,000 distinct CDR3 sequences, 6% to 8% of them with a count of one. The ten top clones hold about 15% of the sample.

What the treatment or condition label conveys for this sample: live attenuated yellow fever vaccine strain. At each blood-draw timepoint, two biological replicates of bulk PBMCs were obtained. A standard Ficoll-Paque protocol was used to isolate PBMCs from peripheral blood. TriZol was used to extract RNA from bulk PBMCs, from CD4 and CD8 fractions, and from dextramer-positive and dextramer-negative fractions. V and J are trimmed by 3 bases and 6 bases, and the gene matches miss 9 bases of the junction. CDR1 and CDR2, looked up from the germline V gene (reference sequence), are DFQATT and SNEGSKA. Including cysteine and phenylalanine, the CDR3 has 15 amino acids. The entry retains the CDR3 DNA only, 45 bases that are in frame from base 1.

This clonotype was sampled from a man younger than 40 who received the YFV17D yellow fever vaccine. This receptor chain uses TRBV20-1 and TRBJ2-2; the central 8 bases match TRBD2. The sample here was PBMCs, taken 5 days after the yellow fever booster vaccination. This receptor carries the CDR3 CSARADGRASGELFF. The DNA sequence follows: TGCAGTGCTAGGGCAGACGGGAGGGCCTCCGGGGAGCTGTTTTTT.